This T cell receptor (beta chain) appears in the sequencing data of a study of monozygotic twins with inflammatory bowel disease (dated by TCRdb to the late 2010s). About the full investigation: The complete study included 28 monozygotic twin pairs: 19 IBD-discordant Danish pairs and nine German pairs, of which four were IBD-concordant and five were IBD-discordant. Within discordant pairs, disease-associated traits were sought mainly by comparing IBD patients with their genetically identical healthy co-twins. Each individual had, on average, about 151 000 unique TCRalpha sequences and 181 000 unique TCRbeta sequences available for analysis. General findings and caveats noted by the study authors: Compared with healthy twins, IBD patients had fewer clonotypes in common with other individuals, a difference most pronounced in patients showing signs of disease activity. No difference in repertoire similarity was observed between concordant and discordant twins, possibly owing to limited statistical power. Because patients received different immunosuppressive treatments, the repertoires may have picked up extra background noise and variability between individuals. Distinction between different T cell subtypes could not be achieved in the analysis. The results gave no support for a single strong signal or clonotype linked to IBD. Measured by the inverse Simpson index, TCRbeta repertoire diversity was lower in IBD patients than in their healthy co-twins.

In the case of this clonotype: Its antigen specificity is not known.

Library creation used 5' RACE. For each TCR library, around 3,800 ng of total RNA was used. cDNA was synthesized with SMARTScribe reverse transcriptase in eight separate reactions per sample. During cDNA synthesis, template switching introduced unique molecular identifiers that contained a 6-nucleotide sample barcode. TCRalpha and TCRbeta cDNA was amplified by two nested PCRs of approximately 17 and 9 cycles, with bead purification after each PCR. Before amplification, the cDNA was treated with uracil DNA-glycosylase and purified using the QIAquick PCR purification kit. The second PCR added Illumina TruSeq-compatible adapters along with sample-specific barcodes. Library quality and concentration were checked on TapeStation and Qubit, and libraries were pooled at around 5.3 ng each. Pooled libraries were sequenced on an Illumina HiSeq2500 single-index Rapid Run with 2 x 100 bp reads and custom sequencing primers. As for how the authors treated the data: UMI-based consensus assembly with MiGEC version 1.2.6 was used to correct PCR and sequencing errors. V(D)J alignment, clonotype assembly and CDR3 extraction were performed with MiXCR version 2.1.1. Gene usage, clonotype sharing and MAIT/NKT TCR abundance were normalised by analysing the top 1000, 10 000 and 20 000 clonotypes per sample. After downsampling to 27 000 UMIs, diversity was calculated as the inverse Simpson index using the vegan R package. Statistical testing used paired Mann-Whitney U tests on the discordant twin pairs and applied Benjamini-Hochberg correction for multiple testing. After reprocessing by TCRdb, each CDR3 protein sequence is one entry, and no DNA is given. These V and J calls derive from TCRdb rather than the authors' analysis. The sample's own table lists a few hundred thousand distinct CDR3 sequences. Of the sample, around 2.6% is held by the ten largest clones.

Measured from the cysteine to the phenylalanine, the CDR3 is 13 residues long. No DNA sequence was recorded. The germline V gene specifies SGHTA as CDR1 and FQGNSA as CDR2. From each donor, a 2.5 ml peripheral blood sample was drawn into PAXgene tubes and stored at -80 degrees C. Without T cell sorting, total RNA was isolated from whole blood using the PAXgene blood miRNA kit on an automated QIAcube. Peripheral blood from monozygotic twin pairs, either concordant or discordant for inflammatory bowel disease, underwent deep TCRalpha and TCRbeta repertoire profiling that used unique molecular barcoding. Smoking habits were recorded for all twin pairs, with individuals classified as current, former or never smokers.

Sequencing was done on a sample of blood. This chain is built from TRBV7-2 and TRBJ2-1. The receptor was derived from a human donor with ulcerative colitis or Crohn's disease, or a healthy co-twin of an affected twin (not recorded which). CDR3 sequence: CASSLVAYNEQFF.